The 11 T cell receptor beta chains below all came from one sample that was sequenced in a study of blood T cells in healthy people across ages. Through a sample-barcoded 5' primer and a J-beta primer mix, a second PCR was run for about 7 to 12 cycles. TCRdb processed the 5' RACE reads anew with MiXCR; each CDR3 protein has one entry. The table shows approximately 1.5 million distinct CDR3 sequences, with almost 35% occurring only once. The sequencing sample was made of blood. The receptor source for this set is a woman aged 25 to 39 in good health.

CDR3: CASSAEPGLQYNEQFF. Here the CDR3 DNA reads TGTGCCAGCAGCGCAGAACCGGGACTACAGTACAATGAGCAGTTCTTC. The chain is built from TRBV7-9 and TRBJ2-1; TRBD2 aligns across 7 bases. This CDR3 region has 16 residues. The germline V gene encodes CDR1 SEHNR and CDR2 FQNEAQ (reference sequence). Trimming took 5 bases from V and 4 from J; bases not matched to a gene: 11. Together with reference TRBV7-9 and TRBJ2-1, the CDR3 gives the full variable domain: DTGVSQNPRHKITKRGQNVTFRCDPISEHNRLYWYRQTLGQGPEFLTYFQNEAQLEKSRLLSDRFSAERPKGSFSTLEIQRTEQGDSAMYLCASSAEPGLQYNEQFFGPGTRLTVL.

In this sample, this clonotype turned up a few times. The chain carries TRBV24-1 and TRBJ2-7; 13 nucleotides align to TRBD2. CDR1 KGHDR and CDR2 SFDVKD come from the germline V gene. The V segment lost 5 bases and the J segment 3 bases; nucleotides outside the gene matches: 3. CDR3 length: 15 amino acids. The CDR3 sequence: CATSGGLAGIYEQYF. The CDR3 DNA is TGTGCCACCAGTGGGGGACTAGCGGGAATCTACGAGCAGTACTTC.

This chain connects TRBV5-1 to TRBJ2-3; 7 bases fit TRBD1. This CDR3 is 15 amino acids long. In germline, CDR1 is SGHRS, CDR2 YFSETQ. V shed 7 bases, J shed 6 bases, and the junction held 14 bases outside the gene matches. DNA for the CDR3: TGCGCCAGCTCCATCCCGGGACAGTCAGTGGATACGCAGTATTTT. Protein sequence: CASSIPGQSVDTQYF.

The V call is TRBV14, the J call TRBJ2-3, with D uncertain. Between the trimmed V and J ends, which lost 0 bases and 3 bases, there was a span of 10 bases. There are 15 residues in the CDR3. Germline CDR1 is SGHDN and CDR2 is FVKESK. The DNA for the CDR3 is TGTGCCAGCAGCCAAGATGTGGCTAGTACAGATACGCAGTATTTT. It yields the protein CASSQDVASTDTQYF.

This clonotype was detected a few times. The gene calls are TRBV6-1 and TRBJ2-7; D tentatively fits TRBD1 or TRBD2 (5 bases each). With 10 bases removed from V and 6 bases from J, the gap between germline ends came to 13 bases. Per the germline V gene, CDR1 is MNHNS and CDR2 is SASEGT. The CDR3 contains 11 residues. CDR3 coding DNA: TGTGCCACCGTCATCGGGACCGAGCAGTACTTC. Amino acids: CATVIGTEQYF.

The chain combines TRBV5-1 with TRBJ2-2; TRBD1 is a possible D gene (5 bases). The length of the CDR3 is 18 residues. CDR1 and CDR2 from the germline V gene are SGHRS and YFSETQ. The germline V and J ends were trimmed by 1 base and 1 base, with 17 bases remaining between them. The CDR3 protein is CASSLSITGVGNTGELFF. CDR3 nucleotide sequence: TGCGCCAGCAGCTTGTCGATAACAGGTGTGGGGAACACCGGGGAGCTGTTTTTT.

The chain recombines TRBV7-3 with TRBJ2-1, with D tentatively TRBD1 (5 bases). V shed 2 bases and J shed 2 bases, with 13 bases lying between them. Per the germline V gene, CDR1 is SGHTA and CDR2 is FQGTGA. CDR3 length: 16 residues. The CDR3 DNA sequence: TGTGCCAGCAGCTTATACAGACCAGGGCCCTACAATGAGCAGTTCTTC. Encoded protein: CASSLYRPGPYNEQFF. Using reference TRBV7-3 and TRBJ2-1 for the parts outside the CDR3, the full variable domain is GAGVSQTPSNKVTEKGKYVELRCDPISGHTALYWYRQSLGQGPEFLIYFQGTGAADDSGLPNDRFFAVRPEGSVSTLKIQRTERGDSAVYLCASSLYRPGPYNEQFFGPGTRLTVL.

The chain has TRBV7-6 and TRBJ1-4; TRBD1 aligns across 7 bases. Germline lookup yields CDR1 SGHVS and CDR2 FNYEAQ. After removal of 3 bases from V and 12 bases from J, the junction contained 10 bases not matched to a gene. The CDR3 runs to 14 residues. CDR3 nucleotide sequence: TGTGCCAGCAGCTTGGGCCCGGGGACAGTAGAACTGTTTTTT. This sequence encodes CASSLGPGTVELFF. The entire variable domain, with the rest obtained from reference TRBV7-6 and TRBJ1-4, is as follows: GAGVSQSPRYKVTKRGQDVALRCDPISGHVSLYWYRQALGQGPEFLTYFNYEAQQDKSGLPNDRFSAERPEGSISTLTIQRTEQRDSAMYRCASSLGPGTVELFFGSGTQLSVL.

This chain links TRBV5-8 with TRBJ1-1, with a weak D call TRBD1 (6 bases). The germline gives CDR1 SGHTS, CDR2 YDEGEE. There are 16 residues in the CDR3. Trimming left V 0 bases short and J 10 bases short, with 22 bases between. CDR3 sequence reads: CASSLAYQGRDGGAFF. The CDR3, as DNA: TGTGCCAGCAGCTTGGCCTATCAGGGGAGGGATGGGGGAGCTTTCTTT.

J is TRBJ1-5 and V is TRBV7-2; 9 bases line up with TRBD1. Germline V gene lookup returns CDR1 SGHTA and CDR2 FQGNSA. The CDR3 has 15 residues. V shed 5 bases, J shed 7 bases, and the junction held 9 bases outside the gene matches. For the CDR3, the DNA is TGTGCCAGCAGCACTAGGACAGGGGAGGGGCAGCCCCAGCATTTT. This encodes CASSTRTGEGQPQHF.

This clonotype was counted a few times. V gene TRBV27 combines with J gene TRBJ2-3; D could derive from TRBD1 or TRBD2 (5 bases each). Trimming cost V 5 bases and J 2 bases, with 17 bases left between them. The CDR3 runs to 16 residues. Per germline, CDR1 MNHEY and CDR2 SMNVEV (reference sequence). Here the CDR3 reads CASSREGRTITDTQYF. CDR3 DNA: TGTGCCAGCAGTCGCGAGGGCAGGACAATCACAGATACGCAGTATTTT.